The 20 T cell receptor beta chains presented below share a single source sample, sequenced in a study of blood T cell repertoires in COVID-19. Measured with immunoSEQ multiplex PCR; TCRdb has only the in-frame clones, and not every one. The table includes around 150,000 clones, approximately 88% detected once. The sequenced material came from PBMCs or T cells enriched from blood (not recorded which). These receptors all stem from a woman aged 60 to 75 who had recovered from COVID-19.

The table lists this clone with a few counts. The chain employs TRBV7-6 and TRBJ1-5; D is ambiguous. Germline V gene sequence: CDR1 SGHVS, CDR2 FNYEAQ. Trimming removed 5 bases from V and 1 base from J, with 15 bases in between. This CDR3 contains 16 residues. CDR3 nucleotides: TGTGCCAGCAGCAAAGCGGGAGGCCCCAGCAATCAGCCCCAGCATTTT. Translating gives CASSKAGGPSNQPQHF. Combining the CDR3 with reference TRBV7-6 and TRBJ1-5 gives the whole variable domain GAGVSQSPRYKVTKRGQDVALRCDPISGHVSLYWYRQALGQGPEFLTYFNYEAQQDKSGLPNDRFSAERPEGSISTLTIQRTEQRDSAMYRCASSKAGGPSNQPQHFGDGTRLSIL.

This chain joins TRBV5-1 and TRBJ2-3; 7 bases map to TRBD2. The junction had 0 bases not matched to a gene; V was cut back by 4 bases and J by 1 base. The germline CDR1 and CDR2 sequences are SGHRS and YFSETQ. The CDR3 is made up of 13 amino acids. The CDR3 DNA reads as TGCGCCAGCAGCCGGGGGGGCACAGATACGCAGTATTTT. Amino acid sequence: CASSRGGTDTQYF.

This clone was detected a few times. The chain combines TRBV7-7 with TRBJ2-2; TRBD2 aligns across 8 bases. V trimming: 5 bases; J trimming: 3 bases; junction bases outside the gene matches: 11. CDR3 size: 17 residues. Germline-derived CDR1 and CDR2 are SSHAT and FNYEAQ (reference sequence). CDR3 in amino acids: CASSNSLAGGYTGELFF. Here the CDR3 DNA reads TGTGCCAGCAGCAACTCCCTGGCGGGAGGATACACCGGGGAGCTGTTTTTT.

This clone showed up just a few times. The V gene is TRBV18, the J gene TRBJ1-6, with TRBD1 identical over 7 bases. Germline V gene sequence: CDR1 KGHSH, CDR2 LQKENI. V shed 4 bases and J 7 bases; nucleotides not matched to a gene: 7. CDR3 size: 15 residues. Here the CDR3 reads CASSLGQEPNSPLHF. DNA of the CDR3: TGTGCCAGCTCACTTGGACAGGAGCCAAATTCACCCCTCCACTTT.

The chain links TRBV30 to TRBJ1-1; TRBD1 might be the D (6 bases). The germline V gene has CDR1 GTSNPN and CDR2 SVGIG (reference sequence). This CDR3 region has 14 residues. The V end lost 2 bases, the J end lost 4 bases, and 14 bases lay between the germline ends. DNA for the CDR3: TGTGCCTGGAGTCTACAGGGAACAGGCACTGAAGCTTTCTTT. It is translated as CAWSLQGTGTEAFF.

The genes are TRBV5-1 and TRBJ1-2; 7 bases are a match to TRBD1. The CDR3 length is 15 residues. CDR1 is SGHRS, CDR2 YFSETQ, per germline. Trimming removed 0 bases from V and 5 bases from J; junction bases left unmatched: 7. This chain's CDR3 is CASSLGPGTDYGYTF. Here the CDR3 DNA reads TGCGCCAGCAGCTTGGGGCCCGGGACAGATTATGGCTACACCTTC. The whole variable domain, filled in from reference TRBV5-1 and TRBJ1-2, reads KAGVTQTPRYLIKTRGQQVTLSCSPISGHRSVSWYQQTPGQGLQFLFEYFSETQRNKGNFPGRFSGRQFSNSRSEMNVSTLELGDSALYLCASSLGPGTDYGYTFGSGTRLTVV.

This chain connects TRBV5-1 to TRBJ2-1; 7 nucleotides align to TRBD2. Germline CDR1 reads SGHRS; CDR2 reads YFSETQ. CDR3 length: 15 amino acids. J lost 3 bases, V lost 1 base, and 4 bases had no gene match. The CDR3 coding sequence is TGCGCCAGCAGCTTGACTAGCGCACTCTACAATGAGCAGTTCTTC. It specifies CASSLTSALYNEQFF.

The V call is TRBV10-3, the J call TRBJ2-3, with TRBD1 matching over 9 bases. This CDR3 has 14 residues. Looked up from germline, CDR1 is ENHRY and CDR2 is SYGVKD. Losses at the gene ends were 7 bases for V and 0 bases for J; bases not matched to a gene: 2. Here the CDR3 reads CAITGQGSTDTQYF. CDR3 sequence (DNA): TGTGCCATCACGGGACAGGGCAGCACAGATACGCAGTATTTT.

The chain joins TRBV19 to TRBJ1-2; weak D call: TRBD1 (5 bases). CDR1 and CDR2 from the germline V gene are LNHDA and SQIVND (reference sequence). V was pared by 5 bases and J by 2 bases, with 15 bases between. This CDR3 spans 15 amino acids. This CDR3 is CASSRGAGPNYGYTF. Here the CDR3 DNA reads TGTGCCAGTAGTCGCGGGGCGGGTCCGAACTATGGCTACACCTTC.

The V call is TRBV3-1 (or the pseudogene TRBV3-2), the J call TRBJ1-1; D gene ambiguous. Germline CDR1 and CDR2: LGHDT and YNNKEL (reference sequence). This CDR3 is 14 amino acids long. V lost 1 base and J 0 bases, leaving 6 bases between the germline ends. The CDR3 loop reads CASSQAQLNTEAFF. The CDR3, as DNA: TGTGCCAGCAGCCAAGCACAGCTGAACACTGAAGCTTTCTTT.

The chain has TRBV2 and TRBJ2-7, with D possibly being TRBD2 (6 bases). The CDR3 runs 14 residues. The germline CDR1 and CDR2 sequences are SNHLY and FYNNEI. Trimming left V 4 bases short and J 1 base short, with 11 bases between. The CDR3 reads CASSGGRSSYEQYF. The CDR3 region has the DNA TGTGCCAGCAGTGGGGGGAGGAGTTCCTACGAGCAGTACTTC. The entire variable domain, with the rest obtained from reference TRBV2 and TRBJ2-7, is as follows: EPEVTQTPSHQVTQMGQEVILRCVPISNHLYFYWYRQILGQKVEFLVSFYNNEISEKSEIFDDQFSVERPDGSNFTLKIRSTKLEDSAMYFCASSGGRSSYEQYFGPGTRLTVT.

The rearrangement uses TRBV5-6 and TRBJ2-5; 7 bases line up with TRBD1. This CDR3 spans 14 amino acids. Per the germline V gene, CDR1 is SGHDT and CDR2 is YYEEEE. V lost 5 bases and J lost 5; bases outside the gene matches: 9. The CDR3 DNA sequence: TGTGCCAGCAGTTACCAGACAGGGACGGAGACCCAGTACTTC. Translating it yields CASSYQTGTETQYF.

The chain employs TRBV6-6 and TRBJ2-7; 10 nucleotides agree with TRBD1. The CDR3 length is 14 residues. Germline V gene sequence: CDR1 MNHNY, CDR2 SVGAGI (reference sequence). V shed 8 bases, J shed 0 bases, and the junction held 4 bases outside the gene matches. The CDR3 coding sequence is TGTGCCAGCGCCCGGACAGGGGGCTCCTACGAGCAGTACTTC. Translating it yields CASARTGGSYEQYF.

The chain employs TRBV15 and TRBJ1-5, with TRBD1 identical over 8 bases. From germline, CDR1 is LNHNV and CDR2 YYDKDF (reference sequence). V lost 0 bases, J lost 4 bases, and 14 bases stayed unmatched. The CDR3 is 19 amino acids. The CDR3 bases are TGTGCCACCAGCAGAGACGTGGGACAGGACCCAGCAAGGAATCAGCCCCAGCATTTT. The encoded protein is CATSRDVGQDPARNQPQHF. The complete variable domain, with remaining parts taken from reference TRBV15 and TRBJ1-5, reads DAMVIQNPRYQVTQFGKPVTLSCSQTLNHNVMYWYQQKSSQAPKLLFHYYDKDFNNEADTPDNFQSRRPNTSFCFLDIRSPGLGDTAMYLCATSRDVGQDPARNQPQHFGDGTRLSIL.

There are a few counts of this clone. V is TRBV7-9 and J is TRBJ1-1, with TRBD1 as a possible D gene (5 bases). Germline-derived CDR1 and CDR2 are SEHNR and FQNEAQ (reference sequence). This CDR3 is built from 14 residues. Trimming took off 3 bases at V and 5 bases at J, with 13 bases between the two ends. The CDR3, as DNA: TGTGCCAGCAGCTTGGGGGGAGGAGGGACTGAAGCTTTCTTT. Translating gives CASSLGGGGTEAFF.

The CDR3 protein is CASSISNQPQHF. The CDR3 nucleotides are TGTGCCAGTAGTATCTCCAATCAGCCCCAGCATTTT. J is TRBJ1-5 and V is TRBV19; D not certain. Germline CDR1 is LNHDA and CDR2 is SQIVND (reference sequence). The length of the CDR3 is 12 residues. V lost 3 bases to trimming and J lost 3 bases, with 3 bases between them.

As concerns this clone: An end of the junction does not agree with germline; a read error may underlie this. This chain joins TRBV2 and TRBJ2-1, with a weak D call TRBD2 (7 bases). Germline CDR1 SNHLY, CDR2 FYNNEI. This CDR3 is built from 13 residues. Here the CDR3 reads CASSGKQGGLLVF. DNA of the CDR3: TGTGCCAGCAGTGGTAAACAGGGAGGGCTCTTGGTCTTC.

This clone was recorded only once. The chain uses TRBV3-1 (or the pseudogene TRBV3-2) and TRBJ1-6, with D possibly matching TRBD1 (5 bases). V lost 3 bases to trimming and J lost 11 bases, with 11 bases between them. The CDR3 consists of 13 residues. Germline assignment: CDR1 LGHDT and CDR2 YNNKEL (reference sequence). CDR3 nucleotide sequence: TGTGCCAGCAGCCAGGGCAGGGAGGCACCCCTCCACTTT. The encoded protein is CASSQGREAPLHF.

The gene calls are TRBV19 and TRBJ2-2; the match to TRBD1 covers 8 bases. Germline V gene data show CDR1 as LNHDA and CDR2 as SQIVND (reference sequence). CDR3 size: 13 residues. The V and J ends lost 3 bases and 6 bases, in that order; junction bases with no gene match: 0. The CDR3 bases are TGTGCCAGTAGTATGACAGGGGCCGGGGAGCTGTTTTTT. Its protein is CASSMTGAGELFF.

The chain combines TRBV7-2 with TRBJ1-5; no firm D call. This CDR3 has 13 residues. The V end was cut by 5 bases, the J end by 6 bases, with 11 bases between. The germline CDR1 and CDR2 sequences are SGHTA and FQGNSA. CDR3 loop: CASSRGVTQPQHF. CDR3 sequence (DNA): TGTGCCAGCAGCCGAGGCGTGACTCAGCCCCAGCATTTT.